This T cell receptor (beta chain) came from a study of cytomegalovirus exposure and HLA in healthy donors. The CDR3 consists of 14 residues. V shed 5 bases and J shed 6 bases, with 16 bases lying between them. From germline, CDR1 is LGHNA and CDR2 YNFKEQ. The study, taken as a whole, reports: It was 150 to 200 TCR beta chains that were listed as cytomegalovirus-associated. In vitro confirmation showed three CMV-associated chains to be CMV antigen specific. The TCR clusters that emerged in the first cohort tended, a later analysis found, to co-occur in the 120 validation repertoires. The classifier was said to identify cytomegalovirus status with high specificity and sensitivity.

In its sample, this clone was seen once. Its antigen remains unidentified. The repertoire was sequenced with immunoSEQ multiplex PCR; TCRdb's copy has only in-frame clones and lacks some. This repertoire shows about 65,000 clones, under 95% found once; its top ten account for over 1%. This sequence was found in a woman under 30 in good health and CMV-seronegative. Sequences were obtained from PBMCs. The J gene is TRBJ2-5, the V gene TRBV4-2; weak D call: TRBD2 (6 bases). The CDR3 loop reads CASSWATSIQTQYF. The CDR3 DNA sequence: TGTGCCAGCAGCTGGGCCACTAGCATCCAGACCCAGTACTTC.